A single T cell receptor (beta chain) is shown here with its context. Its antigen is unknown. This specimen belongs to a study of Tregs in tolerant kidney transplant recipients. Study context: The nonmyeloablative bone marrow transplants came from related graft donors, with transient mixed chimerism.

Generated by immunoSEQ multiplex PCR, the TCRdb table keeps only in-frame clones and is missing some. The sample records about 77,000 clones, less than 98% being singletons. Study-wide results and caveats: Some patients' samples used different primers over time, so nucleotide sequences weren't comparable. The most relevant donor-specific Treg TCRbeta repertoire apparently came from expansion with activated donor B cells.

V was pared by 0 bases and J by 6 bases, with 12 bases between. Germline CDR1 is MNHEY and CDR2 is SVGAGI. The CDR3 has 14 amino acids. The specimen comprised CD4+ T cells from blood, sampled before the transplant. V usage is TRBV6-5 and J usage is TRBJ2-7; D uncertain. The source is a human donor who received a combined kidney and bone marrow transplant. The CDR3: CASSYSPMAVEQYF. Written as DNA, the CDR3 is TGTGCCAGCAGTTACTCGCCGATGGCTGTCGAGCAGTACTTC.